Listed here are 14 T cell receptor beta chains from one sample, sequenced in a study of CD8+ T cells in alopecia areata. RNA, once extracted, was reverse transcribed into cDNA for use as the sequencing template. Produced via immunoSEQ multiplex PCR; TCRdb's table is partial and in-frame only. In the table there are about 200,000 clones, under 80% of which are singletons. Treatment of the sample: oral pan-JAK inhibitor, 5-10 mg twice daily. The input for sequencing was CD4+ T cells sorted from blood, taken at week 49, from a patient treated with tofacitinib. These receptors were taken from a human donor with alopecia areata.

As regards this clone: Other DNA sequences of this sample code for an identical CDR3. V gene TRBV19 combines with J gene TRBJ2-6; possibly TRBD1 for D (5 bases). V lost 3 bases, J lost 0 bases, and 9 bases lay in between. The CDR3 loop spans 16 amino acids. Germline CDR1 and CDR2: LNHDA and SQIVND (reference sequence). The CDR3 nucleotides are TGTGCCAGTAGTATCGGGCAGGGCTCTGGGGCCAACGTCCTGACTTTC. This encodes CASSIGQGSGANVLTF.

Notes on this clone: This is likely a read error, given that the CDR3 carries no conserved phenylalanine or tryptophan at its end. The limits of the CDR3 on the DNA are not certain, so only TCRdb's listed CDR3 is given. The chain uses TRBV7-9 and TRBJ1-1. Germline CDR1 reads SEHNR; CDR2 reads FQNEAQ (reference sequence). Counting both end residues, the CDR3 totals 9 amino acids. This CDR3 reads CASSPRGDL.

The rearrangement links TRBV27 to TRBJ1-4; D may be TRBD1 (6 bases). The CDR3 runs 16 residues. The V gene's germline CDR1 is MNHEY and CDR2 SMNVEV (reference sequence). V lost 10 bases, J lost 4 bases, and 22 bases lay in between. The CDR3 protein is CATSDGWGGVNEKLFF. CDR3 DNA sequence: TGTGCCACCAGCGACGGTTGGGGGGGCGTTAATGAAAAACTGTTTTTT.

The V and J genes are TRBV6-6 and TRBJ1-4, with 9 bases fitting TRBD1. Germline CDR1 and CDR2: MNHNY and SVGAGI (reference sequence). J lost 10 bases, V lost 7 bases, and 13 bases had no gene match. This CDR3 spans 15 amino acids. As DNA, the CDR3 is TGTGCCAGCACCACCACTACAGGGGGCCGGGTAAAACTGTTTTTT. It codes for CASTTTTGGRVKLFF.

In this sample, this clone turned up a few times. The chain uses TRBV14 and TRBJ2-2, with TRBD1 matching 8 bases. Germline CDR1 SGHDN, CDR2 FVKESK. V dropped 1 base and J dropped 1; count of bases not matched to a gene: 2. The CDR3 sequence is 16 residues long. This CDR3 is CASSQGTGLNTGELFF. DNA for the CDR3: TGTGCCAGCAGCCAAGGGACAGGGTTGAACACCGGGGAGCTGTTTTTT.

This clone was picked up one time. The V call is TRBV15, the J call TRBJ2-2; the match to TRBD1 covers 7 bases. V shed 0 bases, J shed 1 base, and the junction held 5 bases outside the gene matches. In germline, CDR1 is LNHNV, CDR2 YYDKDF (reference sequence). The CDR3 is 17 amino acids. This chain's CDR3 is CATSRDDRAENTGELFF. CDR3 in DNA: TGTGCCACCAGCAGAGACGACAGGGCCGAGAACACCGGGGAGCTGTTTTTT. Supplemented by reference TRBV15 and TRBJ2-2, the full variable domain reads DAMVIQNPRYQVTQFGKPVTLSCSQTLNHNVMYWYQQKSSQAPKLLFHYYDKDFNNEADTPDNFQSRRPNTSFCFLDIRSPGLGDTAMYLCATSRDDRAENTGELFFGEGSRLTVL.

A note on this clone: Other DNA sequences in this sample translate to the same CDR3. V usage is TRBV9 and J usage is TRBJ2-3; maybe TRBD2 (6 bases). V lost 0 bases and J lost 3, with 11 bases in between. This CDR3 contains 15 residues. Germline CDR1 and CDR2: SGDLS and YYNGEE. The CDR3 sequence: CASSVAAGYTDTQYF. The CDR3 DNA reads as TGTGCCAGCAGCGTAGCTGCGGGGTATACAGATACGCAGTATTTT.

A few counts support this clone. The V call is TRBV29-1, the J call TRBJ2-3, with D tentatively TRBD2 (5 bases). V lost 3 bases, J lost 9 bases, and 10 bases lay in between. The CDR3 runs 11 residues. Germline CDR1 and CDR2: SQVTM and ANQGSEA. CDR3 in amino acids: CSVDGRGTQYF. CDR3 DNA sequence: TGCAGCGTTGACGGCCGCGGGACGCAGTATTTT.

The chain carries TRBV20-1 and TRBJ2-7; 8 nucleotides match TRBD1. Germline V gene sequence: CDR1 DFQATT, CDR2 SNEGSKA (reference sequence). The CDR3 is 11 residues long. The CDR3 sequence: CRAGQGPEQYF. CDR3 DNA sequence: TGCAGGGCTGGACAGGGTCCCGAGCAGTACTTC.

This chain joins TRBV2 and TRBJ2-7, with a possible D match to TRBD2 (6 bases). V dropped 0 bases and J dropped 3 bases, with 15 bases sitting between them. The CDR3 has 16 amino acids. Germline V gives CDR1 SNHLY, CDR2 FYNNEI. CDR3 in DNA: TGTGCCAGCAGTGAAGCTCTCGGGACTCGTATCTACGAGCAGTACTTC. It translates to CASSEALGTRIYEQYF.

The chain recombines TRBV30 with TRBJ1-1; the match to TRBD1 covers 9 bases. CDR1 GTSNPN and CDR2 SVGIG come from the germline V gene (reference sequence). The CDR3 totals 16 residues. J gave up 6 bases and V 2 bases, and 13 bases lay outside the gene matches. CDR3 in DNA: TGTGCCTGGAGTTACGAGAAGGGACAGGGAACCGCTGAAGCTTTCTTT. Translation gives CAWSYEKGQGTAEAFF. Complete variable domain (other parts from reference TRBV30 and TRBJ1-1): SQTIHQWPATLVQPVGSPLSLECTVEGTSNPNLYWYRQAAGRGLQLLFYSVGIGQISSEVPQNLSASRPQDRQFILSSKKLLLSDSGFYLCAWSYEKGQGTAEAFFGQGTRLTVV.

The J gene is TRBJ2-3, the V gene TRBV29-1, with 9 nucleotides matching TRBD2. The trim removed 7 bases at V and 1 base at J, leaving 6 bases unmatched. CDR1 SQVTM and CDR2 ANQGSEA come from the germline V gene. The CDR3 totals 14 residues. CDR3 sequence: CSAGGTSRTDTQYF. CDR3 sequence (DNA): TGCAGCGCCGGAGGGACTAGCCGCACAGATACGCAGTATTTT.

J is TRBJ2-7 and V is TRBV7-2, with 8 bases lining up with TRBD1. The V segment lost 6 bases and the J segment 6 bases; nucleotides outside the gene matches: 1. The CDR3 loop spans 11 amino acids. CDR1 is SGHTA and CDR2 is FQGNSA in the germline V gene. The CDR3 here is CASRTGAEQYF. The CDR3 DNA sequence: TGTGCCAGCAGGACAGGGGCCGAGCAGTACTTC. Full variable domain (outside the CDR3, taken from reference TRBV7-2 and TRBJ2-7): GAGVSQSPSNKVTEKGKDVELRCDPISGHTALYWYRQSLGQGLEFLIYFQGNSAPDKSGLPSDRFSAERTGGSVSTLTIQRTQQEDSAVYLCASRTGAEQYFGPGTRLTVT.

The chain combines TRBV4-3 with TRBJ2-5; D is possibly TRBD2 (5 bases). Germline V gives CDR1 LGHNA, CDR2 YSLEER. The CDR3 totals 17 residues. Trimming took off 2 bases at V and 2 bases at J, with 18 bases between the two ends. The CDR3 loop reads CASSQSERVRDQETQYF. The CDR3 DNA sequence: TGCGCCAGCAGCCAATCAGAGAGGGTCCGGGATCAAGAGACCCAGTACTTC.